Following are 19 T cell receptor beta chains from one sample sequenced in a study of blood T cells in healthy people across ages. PCR was performed a second time for roughly 7 to 11 cycles using a sample-barcoded 5' primer and a J-beta primer mix. A single record per CDR3 protein comes from TCRdb applying MiXCR to the 5' RACE reads. This repertoire shows about 680,000 distinct CDR3 sequences, around half found once; its top ten account for around a third. Sequences were obtained from blood. Every receptor here comes from a woman aged 55-69 years in good health.

The chain uses TRBV7-2 and TRBJ1-4; 10 bases are shared with TRBD1. This CDR3 spans 15 amino acids. V lost 5 bases, J lost 7 bases, and 7 bases stayed unmatched. CDR1 and CDR2 from the germline V gene are SGHTA and FQGNSA. The CDR3 sequence: CASSRQGAEGEKLFF. The CDR3 bases are TGTGCCAGCAGCAGACAGGGGGCGGAAGGTGAAAAACTGTTTTTT.

This chain uses TRBV7-8 with TRBJ1-2, with TRBD1 identical over 8 bases. The germline CDR1 and CDR2 sequences are SGHVS and FQNEAQ. The CDR3 runs 14 residues. V trimming: 5 bases; J trimming: 4 bases; junction bases outside the gene matches: 6. The CDR3 loop reads CASSLNRGGYGYTF. The CDR3 bases are TGTGCCAGCAGCCTTAACAGGGGGGGCTATGGCTACACCTTC.

This clonotype was seen more than once but under ten times. The rearrangement joins TRBV29-1 to TRBJ1-2, with 8 bases lining up with TRBD1. Germline V gives CDR1 SQVTM, CDR2 ANQGSEA. The CDR3 covers 16 residues. V shed 2 bases and J 3 bases; nucleotides not matched to a gene: 11. The CDR3 DNA is TGCAGCGTTGAAATGACGACAGGGGCAACCTACTATGGCTACACCTTC. It encodes CSVEMTTGATYYGYTF. The entire variable domain, with the rest obtained from reference TRBV29-1 and TRBJ1-2, is as follows: SAVISQKPSRDICQRGTSLTIQCQVDSQVTMMFWYRQQPGQSLTLIATANQGSEATYESGFVIDKFPISRPNLTFSTLTVSNMSPEDSSIYLCSVEMTTGATYYGYTFGSGTRLTVV.

A few counts support this clonotype. The chain recombines TRBV30 with TRBJ1-1, with D maybe TRBD1 (5 bases). Germline lookup yields CDR1 GTSNPN and CDR2 SVGIG (reference sequence). V lost 1 base to trimming and J lost 5 bases, with 8 bases between them. This CDR3 is 12 amino acids long. Written as DNA, the CDR3 is TGTGCCTGGAGTGAGGGGAGGACTGAAGCTTTCTTT. It translates to CAWSEGRTEAFF. The full variable domain, with the rest looked up from reference TRBV30 and TRBJ1-1, is SQTIHQWPATLVQPVGSPLSLECTVEGTSNPNLYWYRQAAGRGLQLLFYSVGIGQISSEVPQNLSASRPQDRQFILSSKKLLLSDSGFYLCAWSEGRTEAFFGQGTRLTVV.

The CDR3 DNA reads as TGTGCCACCAGTGATTTGCGAGACTCTTACAATGAGCAGTTCTTC. Its protein is CATSDLRDSYNEQFF. V and J are TRBV24-1 and TRBJ2-1; no firm D call. Germline loops: CDR1 KGHDR, CDR2 SFDVKD. Deletions cut 0 bases from V and 4 bases from J, with 9 bases between. This CDR3 comprises 15 residues.

This clonotype was picked up one time. The chain carries TRBV20-1 and TRBJ2-1; 11 nucleotides line up with TRBD2. Per the germline V gene, CDR1 is DFQATT and CDR2 is SNEGSKA (reference sequence). This CDR3 has 14 residues. J lost 6 bases, V lost 5 bases, and 6 bases had no gene match. CDR3 residues: CSAAPGTSGNEQFF. For the CDR3, the DNA is TGCAGTGCTGCCCCCGGGACTAGCGGCAATGAGCAGTTCTTC.

This rearrangement joins TRBV29-1 to TRBJ1-3; D is ambiguous. The V gene lost 4 bases and the J gene lost 3 bases, with 7 bases spanning the gap. The CDR3 length is 12 residues. The V gene's germline CDR1 is SQVTM and CDR2 ANQGSEA. The CDR3 region has the DNA TGCAGCGTTGGATACAGTGGAAACACCATATATTTT. It translates to CSVGYSGNTIYF.

A word on this clonotype: This sequence may be a read error, since a much larger clone differs from it by one base. The genes are TRBV7-2 and TRBJ1-2; D call uncertain. The CDR3 has 13 amino acids. Trimming pared 5 bases from V and 4 bases from J, leaving 11 bases between. Germline V gene data show CDR1 as SGHTA and CDR2 as FQGNSA. The CDR3 reads CASSVDQAYGYTF. The CDR3 region has the DNA TGTGCCAGCAGCGTCGATCAGGCCTATGGCTACACCTTC.

The V gene is TRBV7-2, the J gene TRBJ2-7; 9 bases are a match to TRBD1. Germline CDR1 SGHTA, CDR2 FQGNSA. The ends lost 4 bases at V and 2 bases at J; junction bases unmatched: 6. This CDR3 is 15 amino acids long. Here the CDR3 DNA reads TGTGCCAGCAGCTACACCGGGACAGGGACCTACGAGCAGTACTTC. Protein: CASSYTGTGTYEQYF.

This clonotype was detected only a few times. This rearrangement joins TRBV27 to TRBJ2-1, with 14 bases fitting TRBD2. Germline V gene data show CDR1 as MNHEY and CDR2 as SMNVEV (reference sequence). The CDR3 sequence is 16 residues long. With V trimmed by 5 bases and J by 8 bases, 8 bases remained unmatched. As DNA, the CDR3 is TGTGCCAGCAGTCCACCGACTAGCGGGAGGGCCCATGAGCAGTTCTTC. Protein sequence: CASSPPTSGRAHEQFF.

V and J are TRBV7-3 and TRBJ2-5, with 10 bases matching TRBD2. CDR1 and CDR2 (germline): SGHTA, FQGTGA. V trimming: 5 bases; J trimming: 1 base; junction bases outside the gene matches: 10. The CDR3 is made up of 17 amino acids. The CDR3 here is CASSLPSSGGVQETQYF. In nucleotides, the CDR3 is TGTGCCAGCAGCCTTCCCTCTAGCGGGGGCGTCCAAGAGACCCAGTACTTC.

Only a few counts were recorded for this clonotype. This rearrangement joins TRBV20-1 to TRBJ1-5, with D possibly being TRBD1 (5 bases). Trimming pared 2 bases from V and 5 bases from J, leaving 10 bases between. CDR1 is DFQATT and CDR2 is SNEGSKA in the germline V gene (reference sequence). This CDR3 region has 13 residues. The CDR3 region is CSARMGPDQPQHF. As DNA, the CDR3 is TGCAGTGCTAGAATGGGGCCCGATCAGCCCCAGCATTTT.

This clonotype has only a few counts. This chain uses TRBV29-1 with TRBJ1-1, with a weak D call TRBD1 (5 bases). This CDR3 comprises 15 residues. The V gene's germline CDR1 is SQVTM and CDR2 ANQGSEA. Trimming pared 6 bases from V and 3 bases from J, leaving 20 bases between. CDR3 region: CSVAGRPNGDTEAFF. The CDR3 bases are TGCAGCGTAGCAGGGAGGCCGAATGGAGACACTGAAGCTTTCTTT.

V usage is TRBV9 and J usage is TRBJ2-5, with D hard to call. Trimming removed 0 bases from V and 4 bases from J, with 10 bases in between. The CDR3 runs to 14 residues. Germline V gene lookup returns CDR1 SGDLS and CDR2 YYNGEE. The CDR3 DNA sequence: TGTGCCAGCAGCGTAGGACATCGACGAGAGACCCAGTACTTC. This encodes CASSVGHRRETQYF.

This rearrangement joins TRBV6-2 or TRBV6-3 to TRBJ2-1; D is ambiguous. The CDR3 loop spans 11 amino acids. The V end was cut by 8 bases, the J end by 10 bases, with 12 bases between. CDR1 and CDR2 from the germline V gene are MNHEY and SVGEGT. The CDR3 is CASSGIREQFF. The CDR3 DNA reads TGTGCCAGCTCAGGAATTAGGGAGCAGTTCTTC.

The chain is built from TRBV7-2 and TRBJ2-2; a possible D gene is TRBD1 (6 bases). This CDR3 region has 15 residues. Trimming left V 6 bases short and J 5 bases short, with 16 bases between. CDR1 is SGHTA and CDR2 is FQGNSA in the germline V gene. The CDR3 DNA is TGTGCCAGCAGAACGACCGGGACACCGACCGGGGAGCTGTTTTTT. Translating gives CASRTTGTPTGELFF.

The chain is built from TRBV6-2 or TRBV6-3 and TRBJ2-5; 9 bases fit TRBD1. The J call may be wrong; the DNA end is better matched by TRBJ2-7. The germline V gene has CDR1 MNHEY and CDR2 SVGEGT. This CDR3 spans 15 amino acids. CDR3 sequence: CASSFSGTGIDEQYF. DNA of the CDR3: TGTGCCAGCAGTTTCTCCGGGACAGGGATCGACGAGCAGTACTTC.

There are many counts of this clonotype. The chain combines TRBV9 with TRBJ2-7, with 9 bases matching TRBD1. V shed 7 bases, J shed 0 bases, and the junction held 14 bases outside the gene matches. Germline V gene data show CDR1 as SGDLS and CDR2 as YYNGEE. The CDR3 loop spans 17 amino acids. The DNA for the CDR3 is TGTGCCAGCCCCCGCAGATACAGGGGGCGCGTCTCCTACGAGCAGTACTTC. It yields the protein CASPRRYRGRVSYEQYF.

The rearrangement joins TRBV2 to TRBJ2-5, with unresolved D. Germline CDR1 reads SNHLY; CDR2 reads FYNNEI. Trimming removed 0 bases at V and 3 bases at J, with 14 bases between. This CDR3 contains 16 residues. CDR3 loop: CASSEANGGLEETQYF. The CDR3 DNA is TGTGCCAGCAGTGAAGCTAACGGCGGCTTGGAAGAGACCCAGTACTTC.